Here is one TCR beta chain with its context. Using immunoSEQ multiplex PCR, the repertoire was profiled, and TCRdb retains in-frame clones only, with some absent. The data hold 500,000 to 550,000 clones, with around 78% observed a single time. This CDR3 is 15 amino acids long. Germline V gene lookup returns CDR1 MGHDK and CDR2 SYGVNS. Trimming stripped 3 bases from V and 2 bases from J, with 13 bases between. This sample was taken from a study of shared T cell receptors in the human thymus. These data were also reused for a study on human thymus T cells. Per that study: It was healthy Finnish infants having corrective surgery for congenital heart defects who were the donors. Resections obtained during corrective heart surgery supplied the thymus tissue.

This clonotype was sampled from a boy younger than two with a congenital heart defect. The sample taken for sequencing was thymocytes. The gene calls are TRBV25-1 and TRBJ1-1; no definite D call. The chain's CDR3 is CASSEREANNTEAFF. The CDR3 nucleotides read TGTGCCAGCAGTGAGCGGGAGGCGAACAACACTGAAGCTTTCTTT.